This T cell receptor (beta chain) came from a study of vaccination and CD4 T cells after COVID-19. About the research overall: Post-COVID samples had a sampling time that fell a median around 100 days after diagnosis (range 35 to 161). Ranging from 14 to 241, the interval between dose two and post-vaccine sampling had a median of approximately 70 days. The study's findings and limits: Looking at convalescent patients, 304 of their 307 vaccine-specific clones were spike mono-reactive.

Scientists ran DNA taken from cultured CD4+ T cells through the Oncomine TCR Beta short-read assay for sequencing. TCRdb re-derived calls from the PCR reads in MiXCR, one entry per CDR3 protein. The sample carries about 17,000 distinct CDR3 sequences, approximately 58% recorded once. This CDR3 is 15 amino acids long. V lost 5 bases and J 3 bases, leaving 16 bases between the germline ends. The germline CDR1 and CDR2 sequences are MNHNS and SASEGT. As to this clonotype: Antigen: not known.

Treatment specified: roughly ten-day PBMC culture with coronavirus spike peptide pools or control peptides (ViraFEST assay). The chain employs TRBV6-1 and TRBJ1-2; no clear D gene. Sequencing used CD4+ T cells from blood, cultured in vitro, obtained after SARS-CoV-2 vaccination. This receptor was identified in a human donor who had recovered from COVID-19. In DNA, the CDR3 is TGTGCCAGCAGTAGGTTCGGATCCGCGGACTATGGCTACACCTTC. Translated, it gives CASSRFGSADYGYTF.